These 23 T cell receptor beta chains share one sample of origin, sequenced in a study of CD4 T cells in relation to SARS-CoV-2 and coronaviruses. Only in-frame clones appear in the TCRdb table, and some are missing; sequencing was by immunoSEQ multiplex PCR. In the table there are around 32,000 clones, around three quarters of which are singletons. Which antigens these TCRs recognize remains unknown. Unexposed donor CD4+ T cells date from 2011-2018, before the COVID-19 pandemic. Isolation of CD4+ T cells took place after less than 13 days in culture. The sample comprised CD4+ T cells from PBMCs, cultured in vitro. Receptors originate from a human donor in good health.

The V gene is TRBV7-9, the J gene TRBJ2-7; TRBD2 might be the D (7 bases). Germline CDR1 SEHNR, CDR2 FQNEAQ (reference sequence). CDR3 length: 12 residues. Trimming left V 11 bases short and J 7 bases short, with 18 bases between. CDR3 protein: CACGGREREQYF. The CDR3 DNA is TGTGCCTGCGGGGGCAGGGAAAGGGAGCAGTACTTC.

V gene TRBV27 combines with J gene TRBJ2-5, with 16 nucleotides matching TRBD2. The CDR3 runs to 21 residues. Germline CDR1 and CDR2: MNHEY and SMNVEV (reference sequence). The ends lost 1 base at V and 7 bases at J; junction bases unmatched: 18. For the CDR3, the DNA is TGTGCCAGCAGTTTATTGACATCCGGGACTAGCGGGAGGGCCATGTCCGGGACCCAGTACTTC. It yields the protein CASSLLTSGTSGRAMSGTQYF.

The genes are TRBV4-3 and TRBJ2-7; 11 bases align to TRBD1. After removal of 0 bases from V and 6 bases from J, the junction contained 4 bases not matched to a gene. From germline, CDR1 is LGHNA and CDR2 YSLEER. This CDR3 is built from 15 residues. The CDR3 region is CASSQDRTGGAEQYF. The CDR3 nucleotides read TGCGCCAGCAGCCAAGACCGGACAGGGGGCGCCGAGCAGTACTTC.

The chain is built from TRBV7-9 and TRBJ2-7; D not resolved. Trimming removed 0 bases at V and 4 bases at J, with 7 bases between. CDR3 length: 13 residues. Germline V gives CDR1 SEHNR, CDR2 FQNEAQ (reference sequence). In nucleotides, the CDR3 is TGTGCCAGCAGCTTAGCGAGAGGATACGAGCAGTACTTC. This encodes CASSLARGYEQYF.

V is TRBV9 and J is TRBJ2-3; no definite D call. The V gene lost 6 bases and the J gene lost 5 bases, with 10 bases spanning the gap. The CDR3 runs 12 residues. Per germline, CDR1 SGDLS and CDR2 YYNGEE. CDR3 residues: CASTSSGDTQYF. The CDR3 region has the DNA TGTGCCAGCACCTCAAGTGGAGATACGCAGTATTTT.

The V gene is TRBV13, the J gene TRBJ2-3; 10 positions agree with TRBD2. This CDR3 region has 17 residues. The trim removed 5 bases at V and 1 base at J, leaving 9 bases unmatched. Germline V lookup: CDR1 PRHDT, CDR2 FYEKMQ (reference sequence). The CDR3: CASSGPSSGGGTDTQYF. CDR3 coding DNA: TGTGCCAGCAGCGGCCCTTCTAGCGGGGGAGGCACAGATACGCAGTATTTT.

The CDR3 is CASSPGVRSPDTQYF. Here the CDR3 DNA reads TGTGCCAGCTCACCCGGGGTCCGATCCCCAGATACGCAGTATTTT. J is TRBJ2-3 and V is TRBV18; D perhaps matches TRBD2 (5 bases). Trimming stripped 3 bases from V and 4 bases from J, with 14 bases between. This CDR3 has 15 amino acids. CDR1 is KGHSH and CDR2 is LQKENI in the germline V gene. Complete variable domain (other parts from reference TRBV18 and TRBJ2-3): NAGVMQNPRHLVRRRGQEARLRCSPMKGHSHVYWYRQLPEEGLKFMVYLQKENIIDESGMPKERFSAEFPKEGPSILRIQQVVRGDSAAYFCASSPGVRSPDTQYFGPGTRLTVL.

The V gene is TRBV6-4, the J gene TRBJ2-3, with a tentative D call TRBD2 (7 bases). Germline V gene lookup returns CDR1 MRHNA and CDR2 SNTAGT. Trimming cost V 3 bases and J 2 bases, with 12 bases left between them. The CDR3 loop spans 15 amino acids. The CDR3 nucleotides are TGTGCCAGCAGTGAAGGGGGGGAAGACACAGATACGCAGTATTTT. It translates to CASSEGGEDTDTQYF.

CDR3 sequence: CASSYSSAGLVYTF. The CDR3 coding sequence is TGTGCCAGCAGTTACTCGTCGGCAGGTCTAGTCTACACCTTC. The V gene is TRBV6-5, the J gene TRBJ1-2; D remains ambiguous. Per the germline V gene, CDR1 is MNHEY and CDR2 is SVGAGI. V lost 0 bases and J lost 10, with 15 bases in between. The CDR3 length is 14 residues.

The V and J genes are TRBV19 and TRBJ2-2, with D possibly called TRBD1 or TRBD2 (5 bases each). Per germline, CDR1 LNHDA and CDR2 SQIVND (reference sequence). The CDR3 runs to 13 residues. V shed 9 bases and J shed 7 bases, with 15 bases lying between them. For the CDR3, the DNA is TGTGCCAGCAGGGACGCGGGCGGCGGGGAGCTGTTTTTT. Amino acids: CASRDAGGGELFF.

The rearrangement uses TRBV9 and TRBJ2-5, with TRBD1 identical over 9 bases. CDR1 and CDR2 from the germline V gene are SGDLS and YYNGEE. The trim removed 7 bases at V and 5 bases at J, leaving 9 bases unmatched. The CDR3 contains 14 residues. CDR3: CASSLTGGSETQYF. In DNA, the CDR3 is TGTGCCAGCTCCCTTACAGGGGGCTCGGAGACCCAGTACTTC.

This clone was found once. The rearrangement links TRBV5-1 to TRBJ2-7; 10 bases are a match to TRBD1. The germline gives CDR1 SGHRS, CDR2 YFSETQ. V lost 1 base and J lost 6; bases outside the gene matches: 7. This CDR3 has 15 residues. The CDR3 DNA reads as TGCGCCAGCAGCTTGTCTGGGACAGGGGTTCCCGAGCAGTACTTC. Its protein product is CASSLSGTGVPEQYF.

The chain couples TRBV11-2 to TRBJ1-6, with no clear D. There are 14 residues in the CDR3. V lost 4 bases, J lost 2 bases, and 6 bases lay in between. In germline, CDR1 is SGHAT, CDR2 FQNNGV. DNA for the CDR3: TGTGCCAGCAGCTCGACGGCCTATAATTCACCCCTCCACTTT. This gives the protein CASSSTAYNSPLHF.

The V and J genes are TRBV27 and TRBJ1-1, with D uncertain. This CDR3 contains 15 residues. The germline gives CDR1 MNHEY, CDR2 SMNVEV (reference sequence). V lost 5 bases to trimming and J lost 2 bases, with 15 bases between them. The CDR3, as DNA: TGTGCCAGCAGTGCCTTTAGGGTGAGAAACACTGAAGCTTTCTTT. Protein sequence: CASSAFRVRNTEAFF.

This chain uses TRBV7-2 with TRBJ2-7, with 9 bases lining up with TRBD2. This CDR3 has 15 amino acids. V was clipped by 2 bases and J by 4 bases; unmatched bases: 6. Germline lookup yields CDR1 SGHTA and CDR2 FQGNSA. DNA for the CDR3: TGTGCCAGCAGCTTAAGGCTAGCGGGACCGTACGAGCAGTACTTC. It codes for CASSLRLAGPYEQYF.

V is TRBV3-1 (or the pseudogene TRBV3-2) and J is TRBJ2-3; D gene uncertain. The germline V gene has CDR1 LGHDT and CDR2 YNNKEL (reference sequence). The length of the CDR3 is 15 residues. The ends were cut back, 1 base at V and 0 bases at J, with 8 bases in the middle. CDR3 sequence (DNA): TGTGCCAGCAGCCAAGCAGCCTCTAGCACAGATACGCAGTATTTT. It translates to CASSQAASSTDTQYF.

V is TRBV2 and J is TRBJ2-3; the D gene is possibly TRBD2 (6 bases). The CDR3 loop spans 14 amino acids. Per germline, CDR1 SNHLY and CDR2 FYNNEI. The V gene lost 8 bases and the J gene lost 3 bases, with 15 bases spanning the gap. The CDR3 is CASVGGDGTDTQYF. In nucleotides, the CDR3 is TGTGCCAGCGTCGGGGGAGATGGAACAGATACGCAGTATTTT. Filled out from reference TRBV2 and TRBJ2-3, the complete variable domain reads EPEVTQTPSHQVTQMGQEVILRCVPISNHLYFYWYRQILGQKVEFLVSFYNNEISEKSEIFDDQFSVERPDGSNFTLKIRSTKLEDSAMYFCASVGGDGTDTQYFGPGTRLTVL.

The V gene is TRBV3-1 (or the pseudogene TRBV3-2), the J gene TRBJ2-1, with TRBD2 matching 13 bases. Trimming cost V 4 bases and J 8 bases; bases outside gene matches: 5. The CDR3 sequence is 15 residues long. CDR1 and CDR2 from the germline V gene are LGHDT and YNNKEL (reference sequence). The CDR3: CASSPRTSGSYEQFF. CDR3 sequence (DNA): TGTGCCAGCAGCCCCCGGACTAGCGGGAGCTATGAGCAGTTCTTC.

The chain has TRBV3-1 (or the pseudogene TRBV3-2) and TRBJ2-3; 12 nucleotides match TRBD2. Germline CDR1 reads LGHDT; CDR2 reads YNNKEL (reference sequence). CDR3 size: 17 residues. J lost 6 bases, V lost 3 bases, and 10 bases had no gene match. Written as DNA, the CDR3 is TGTGCCAGCAGCCAGGACCCTAGCGGGGGGGCAGGGGATACGCAGTATTTT. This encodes CASSQDPSGGAGDTQYF.

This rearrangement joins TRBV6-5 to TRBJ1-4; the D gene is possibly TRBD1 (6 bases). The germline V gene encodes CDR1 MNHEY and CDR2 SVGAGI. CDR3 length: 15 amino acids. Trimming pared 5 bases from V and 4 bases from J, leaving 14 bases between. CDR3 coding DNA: TGTGCCAGCAGTCCTCAGGGGTTAAATAATGAAAAACTGTTTTTT. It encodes CASSPQGLNNEKLFF.

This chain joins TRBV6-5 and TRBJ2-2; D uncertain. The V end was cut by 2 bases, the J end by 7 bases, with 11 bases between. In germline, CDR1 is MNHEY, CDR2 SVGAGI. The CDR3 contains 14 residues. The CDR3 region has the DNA TGTGCCAGCAGTTACCGTCTCTCCCTCGGGGAGCTGTTTTTT. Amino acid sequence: CASSYRLSLGELFF.

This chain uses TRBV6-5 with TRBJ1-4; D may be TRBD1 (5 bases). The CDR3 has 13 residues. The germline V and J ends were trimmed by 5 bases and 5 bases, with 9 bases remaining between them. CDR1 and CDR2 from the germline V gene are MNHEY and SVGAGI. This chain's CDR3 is CASSNQGNEKLFF. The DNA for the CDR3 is TGTGCCAGCAGTAACCAGGGCAATGAAAAACTGTTTTTT.

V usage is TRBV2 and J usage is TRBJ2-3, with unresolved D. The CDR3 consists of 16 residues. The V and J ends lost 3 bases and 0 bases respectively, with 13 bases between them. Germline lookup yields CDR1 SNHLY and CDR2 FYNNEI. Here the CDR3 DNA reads TGTGCCAGCAGTGACCTGTCTACCTTTAGCACAGATACGCAGTATTTT. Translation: CASSDLSTFSTDTQYF.